This is a list of T cell receptor beta chains from one sample in a study of T cell responses to AZD1222 COVID-19 vaccine. Assay used: immunoSEQ multiplex PCR; TCRdb lists only in-frame clones, some missing. This sample has 150,000 to 200,000 clones, with more than 85% found just once. The source was peripheral blood, collected on day 0 of AZD1222 vaccination. The receptors were gathered from an adult in good health. CDR3s include the opening cysteine and the closing phenylalanine or tryptophan. Fields, in order: J gene, clone size, D gene, V gene, CDR3 protein, CDR3 DNA. The D gene is left open where the match is weak. Only some rows state a clone size, as once, few, many or a class for expanded clones.

j_gene: TRBJ1-4; abundance: .; d_gene: .; v_gene: TRBV30; CDR3aa: CAWSVQINEKLFF; CDR3nt: TGTGCCTGGAGTGTACAGATTAATGAAAAACTGTTTTTT
j_gene: TRBJ2-2; abundance: .; d_gene: .; v_gene: TRBV24-1; CDR3aa: CATSDSHRYTGELFF; CDR3nt: TGTGCCACCAGTGATTCCCACAGGTACACCGGGGAGCTGTTTTTT
j_gene: TRBJ1-5; abundance: .; d_gene: .; v_gene: TRBV2; CDR3aa: CASSGGTSLGNQPQHF; CDR3nt: TGTGCCAGCAGTGGGGGCACGAGCTTAGGCAATCAGCCCCAGCATTTT
j_gene: TRBJ2-7; abundance: few; d_gene: TRBD1; v_gene: TRBV11-3; CDR3aa: CASSPYNRGSYEQYF; CDR3nt: TGTGCCAGCAGCCCATACAACAGGGGATCATACGAGCAGTACTTC
j_gene: TRBJ2-2; abundance: once; d_gene: .; v_gene: TRBV6-6; CDR3aa: CASSYPGMTTGELFF; CDR3nt: TGTGCCAGCAGTTACCCAGGGATGACCACCGGGGAGCTGTTTTTT
j_gene: TRBJ2-1; abundance: .; d_gene: TRBD2; v_gene: TRBV11-1; CDR3aa: CASQGAGGQDEQFF; CDR3nt: TGTGCCTCCCAGGGAGCGGGGGGCCAGGATGAGCAGTTCTTC
j_gene: TRBJ1-3; abundance: .; d_gene: .; v_gene: TRBV6-5; CDR3aa: CASSYEAGSGNTIYF; CDR3nt: TGTGCCAGCAGTTACGAAGCCGGGTCTGGAAACACCATATATTTT
j_gene: TRBJ2-1; abundance: once; d_gene: TRBD2; v_gene: TRBV27; CDR3aa: CASRPYGTSGGRSNEQFF; CDR3nt: TGTGCCAGCCGCCCCTATGGGACTAGCGGGGGGAGATCTAATGAGCAGTTCTTC
j_gene: TRBJ2-1; abundance: .; d_gene: .; v_gene: TRBV5-1; CDR3aa: CASSLTSPSDEQFF; CDR3nt: TGCGCCAGCAGCTTGACTAGCCCTAGTGATGAGCAGTTCTTC
j_gene: TRBJ2-2; abundance: .; d_gene: TRBD1; v_gene: TRBV4-2; CDR3aa: CASSQENRGPYTGELFF; CDR3nt: TGTGCCAGCAGCCAAGAAAATAGGGGGCCCTACACCGGGGAGCTGTTTTTT
j_gene: TRBJ1-4; abundance: .; d_gene: .; v_gene: TRBV10-3; CDR3aa: CAISGEFNEKLFF; CDR3nt: TGTGCCATCAGTGGGGAGTTTAATGAAAAACTGTTTTTT
j_gene: TRBJ2-7; abundance: .; d_gene: TRBD2; v_gene: TRBV5-1; CDR3aa: CASSLGLGQYEQYF; CDR3nt: TGCGCCAGCAGCCTAGGACTAGGCCAATACGAGCAGTACTTC
j_gene: TRBJ2-5; abundance: .; d_gene: TRBD2; v_gene: TRBV5-1; CDR3aa: CASSLTSGRETQYF; CDR3nt: TGCGCCAGCAGCTTGACTAGCGGTCGAGAGACCCAGTACTTC
j_gene: TRBJ1-3; abundance: .; d_gene: .; v_gene: TRBV20-1; CDR3aa: CSVLRNTIYF; CDR3nt: TGCAGTGTTCTAAGAAACACCATATATTTT
j_gene: TRBJ2-7; abundance: once; d_gene: .; v_gene: TRBV30; CDR3aa: CAWSRATYEQYF; CDR3nt: TGTGCCTGGTCGCGGGCGACCTACGAGCAGTACTTC
j_gene: TRBJ2-5; abundance: .; d_gene: .; v_gene: TRBV18; CDR3aa: CASSPTGRLARGEETQYF; CDR3nt: TGTGCCAGCTCACCAACAGGGCGACTAGCTCGTGGAGAAGAGACCCAGTACTTC
j_gene: TRBJ2-3; abundance: .; d_gene: .; v_gene: TRBV18; CDR3aa: CASSEGDTQYF; CDR3nt: TGTGCCAGCTCAGAAGGAGACACGCAGTATTTT
j_gene: TRBJ1-4; abundance: few; d_gene: TRBD1; v_gene: TRBV5-1; CDR3aa: CASRGTATNEKLFF; CDR3nt: TGCGCCAGCCGCGGGACAGCAACTAATGAAAAACTGTTTTTT
j_gene: TRBJ2-7; abundance: .; d_gene: .; v_gene: TRBV7-7; CDR3aa: CASSPKGGEQYF; CDR3nt: TGTGCCAGCAGCCCCAAGGGGGGGGAGCAGTACTTC
j_gene: TRBJ2-5; abundance: .; d_gene: .; v_gene: TRBV28; CDR3aa: CASSLSASQETQYF; CDR3nt: TGTGCCAGCAGTTTATCCGCGAGTCAGGAGACCCAGTACTTC
j_gene: TRBJ1-3; abundance: .; d_gene: .; v_gene: TRBV30; CDR3aa: CAWRDTGSGNTIYF; CDR3nt: TGTGCCTGGAGGGACACGGGCTCTGGAAACACCATATATTTT
j_gene: TRBJ2-7; abundance: few; d_gene: .; v_gene: TRBV27; CDR3aa: CASSRGFTYEQYF; CDR3nt: TGTGCCAGCAGTAGGGGTTTTACCTACGAGCAGTACTTC
j_gene: TRBJ2-7; abundance: .; d_gene: TRBD2; v_gene: TRBV5-8; CDR3aa: CASSPSTSGYEQYF; CDR3nt: TGTGCCAGCAGCCCCTCGACTAGCGGCTACGAGCAGTACTTC
j_gene: TRBJ2-3; abundance: .; d_gene: TRBD1; v_gene: TRBV6-5; CDR3aa: CASSYSRTGGTDTQYF; CDR3nt: TGTGCCAGCAGTTACTCTCGGACAGGAGGCACAGATACGCAGTATTTT
j_gene: TRBJ2-5; abundance: once; d_gene: .; v_gene: TRBV13; CDR3aa: CASSSSIGETQYF; CDR3nt: TGTGCCAGCAGCTCGTCAATAGGAGAGACCCAGTACTTC
j_gene: TRBJ1-5; abundance: .; d_gene: .; v_gene: TRBV19; CDR3aa: CASGIRLNQPQHF; CDR3nt: TGTGCCAGTGGTATAAGGCTCAATCAGCCCCAGCATTTT
j_gene: TRBJ1-6; abundance: .; d_gene: .; v_gene: TRBV11-2; CDR3aa: CASSLGEVGGSYNSPLHF; CDR3nt: TGTGCCAGCAGCTTAGGCGAGGTCGGCGGCAGCTATAATTCACCCCTCCACTTT
j_gene: TRBJ2-6; abundance: .; d_gene: .; v_gene: TRBV5-1; CDR3aa: CASSLGTVANVLTF; CDR3nt: TGCGCCAGCAGCTTGGGCACGGTGGCCAACGTCCTGACTTTC
j_gene: TRBJ2-7; abundance: .; d_gene: .; v_gene: TRBV30; CDR3aa: CAWSVNHLGQYF; CDR3nt: TGTGCCTGGAGTGTAAACCACCTAGGGCAGTACTTC
j_gene: TRBJ2-1; abundance: .; d_gene: TRBD1; v_gene: TRBV6-4; CDR3aa: CASSDGQGGNEQFF; CDR3nt: TGTGCCAGCAGTGACGGACAGGGGGGCAATGAGCAGTTCTTC
j_gene: TRBJ1-2; abundance: .; d_gene: .; v_gene: TRBV18; CDR3aa: CASSPRGSSPGLYGYTF; CDR3nt: TGTGCCAGCTCACCACGTGGGAGTAGCCCCGGCCTCTATGGCTACACCTTC
j_gene: TRBJ2-1; abundance: .; d_gene: .; v_gene: TRBV5-1; CDR3aa: CASSLVEGEYNEQFF; CDR3nt: TGCGCCAGCAGCTTGGTAGAGGGGGAATACAATGAGCAGTTCTTC
j_gene: TRBJ2-3; abundance: .; d_gene: TRBD2; v_gene: TRBV7-9; CDR3aa: CASSSGLAGPTDTQYF; CDR3nt: TGTGCCAGCAGCTCTGGACTAGCGGGGCCCACAGATACGCAGTATTTT
j_gene: TRBJ1-6; abundance: .; d_gene: TRBD1; v_gene: TRBV3-1/TRBV3-2; CDR3aa: CASSHRGSYNSPLHF; CDR3nt: TGTGCCAGCAGCCACAGGGGGTCCTATAATTCACCCCTCCACTTT
j_gene: TRBJ2-5; abundance: once; d_gene: .; v_gene: TRBV7-2; CDR3aa: CASSLDRVQETQYF; CDR3nt: TGTGCCAGCAGCTTAGACAGGGTACAAGAGACCCAGTACTTC
j_gene: TRBJ1-5; abundance: .; d_gene: .; v_gene: TRBV30; CDR3aa: CAWSVGQPNQPQHF; CDR3nt: TGTGCCTGGAGTGTCGGACAGCCAAATCAGCCCCAGCATTTT
j_gene: TRBJ1-1; abundance: .; d_gene: TRBD1; v_gene: TRBV11-3; CDR3aa: CASSLGDRGAFF; CDR3nt: TGTGCCAGCAGCTTAGGAGACAGGGGCGCTTTCTTT
j_gene: TRBJ2-5; abundance: .; d_gene: TRBD2; v_gene: TRBV24-1; CDR3aa: CATMLAGGETQYF; CDR3nt: TGTGCCACCATGCTGGCGGGGGGAGAGACCCAGTACTTC
j_gene: TRBJ1-1; abundance: .; d_gene: TRBD1; v_gene: TRBV27; CDR3aa: CASRRTGMNTEAFF; CDR3nt: TGTGCCAGCCGCAGGACAGGCATGAACACTGAAGCTTTCTTT
j_gene: TRBJ2-7; abundance: .; d_gene: .; v_gene: TRBV7-3; CDR3aa: CASSLKLTSPSNEQYF; CDR3nt: TGTGCCAGCAGCTTAAAGCTGACCTCTCCCTCCAACGAGCAGTACTTC
j_gene: TRBJ1-6; abundance: once; d_gene: TRBD1; v_gene: TRBV14; CDR3aa: CASSRDRGNSPLHF; CDR3nt: TGTGCCAGCAGCCGGGACAGGGGTAATTCACCCCTCCACTTT
j_gene: TRBJ1-1; abundance: .; d_gene: TRBD1; v_gene: TRBV5-6; CDR3aa: CASSSQTGGARTEAFF; CDR3nt: TGTGCCAGCAGCTCTCAAACAGGGGGCGCGCGTACTGAAGCTTTCTTT
j_gene: TRBJ2-3; abundance: .; d_gene: TRBD2; v_gene: TRBV5-5; CDR3aa: CASSWTSILTDTQYF; CDR3nt: TGTGCCAGCAGCTGGACTAGCATCCTCACAGATACGCAGTATTTT
j_gene: TRBJ1-2; abundance: .; d_gene: TRBD1; v_gene: TRBV4-2; CDR3aa: CASSQEIAGGLDGYTF; CDR3nt: TGTGCCAGCAGCCAAGAGATAGCAGGGGGCCTTGATGGCTACACCTTC
j_gene: TRBJ2-3; abundance: .; d_gene: TRBD2; v_gene: TRBV2; CDR3aa: CASREGLAGSTDTQYF; CDR3nt: TGTGCCAGCAGGGAGGGACTAGCGGGGAGCACAGATACGCAGTATTTT
j_gene: TRBJ1-2; abundance: .; d_gene: TRBD1; v_gene: TRBV7-9; CDR3aa: CASSLGRQGGYTF; CDR3nt: TGTGCCAGCAGCTTAGGACGACAGGGTGGCTACACCTTC
j_gene: TRBJ2-1; abundance: .; d_gene: TRBD2; v_gene: TRBV11-3; CDR3aa: CASSLGYRGRRGSNNEQFF; CDR3nt: TGTGCCAGCAGCTTAGGGTATCGGGGCCGGCGGGGGAGTAACAATGAGCAGTTCTTC
j_gene: TRBJ2-5; abundance: .; d_gene: .; v_gene: TRBV28; CDR3aa: CASSLRGVETQYF; CDR3nt: TGTGCCAGCAGTTTAAGGGGGGTTGAGACCCAGTACTTC
j_gene: TRBJ2-2; abundance: .; d_gene: TRBD2; v_gene: TRBV6-5; CDR3aa: CASSPSRGGAGELFF; CDR3nt: TGTGCCAGCAGTCCATCTCGGGGGGGCGCCGGGGAGCTGTTTTTT
j_gene: TRBJ1-1; abundance: .; d_gene: .; v_gene: TRBV19; CDR3aa: CASSMRQGSTEAFF; CDR3nt: TGTGCCAGTAGTATGAGGCAAGGGTCCACTGAAGCTTTCTTT
j_gene: TRBJ1-1; abundance: .; d_gene: TRBD1; v_gene: TRBV5-6; CDR3aa: CASSLAGGAYTEAFF; CDR3nt: TGTGCCAGCAGCTTGGCAGGGGGCGCATACACTGAAGCTTTCTTT
j_gene: TRBJ2-4; abundance: .; d_gene: TRBD1; v_gene: TRBV15; CDR3aa: CATSRGSGQGKNIQYF; CDR3nt: TGTGCCACCAGCAGAGGCTCGGGACAGGGGAAAAACATTCAGTACTTC
j_gene: TRBJ1-2; abundance: .; d_gene: .; v_gene: TRBV28; CDR3aa: CASSSAGDYGYTF; CDR3nt: TGTGCCAGCAGTTCTGCCGGCGACTATGGCTACACCTTC
j_gene: TRBJ2-2; abundance: .; d_gene: .; v_gene: TRBV7-3; CDR3aa: CASSLRPRVSTGELFF; CDR3nt: TGTGCCAGCAGCTTAAGGCCCAGGGTTTCCACCGGGGAGCTGTTTTTT
j_gene: TRBJ1-1; abundance: .; d_gene: .; v_gene: TRBV12-3/TRBV12-4; CDR3aa: CASSWIENTEAFF; CDR3nt: TGTGCCAGCAGTTGGATAGAAAACACTGAAGCTTTCTTT
j_gene: TRBJ1-3; abundance: .; d_gene: .; v_gene: TRBV6-5; CDR3aa: CAVRRGDSGNTIYF; CDR3nt: TGTGCCGTGAGGCGGGGAGACTCTGGAAACACCATATATTTT
j_gene: TRBJ1-6; abundance: .; d_gene: TRBD1; v_gene: TRBV29-1; CDR3aa: CSVMTGVGSPLHF; CDR3nt: TGCAGCGTCATGACAGGGGTAGGCTCACCCCTCCACTTT
j_gene: TRBJ1-4; abundance: .; d_gene: .; v_gene: TRBV29-1; CDR3aa: CSGGARWGEKLFF; CDR3nt: TGCAGCGGAGGGGCTCGGTGGGGTGAAAAACTGTTTTTT
j_gene: TRBJ2-7; abundance: .; d_gene: .; v_gene: TRBV20-1; CDR3aa: CSASSPLRYEQYF; CDR3nt: TGCAGTGCTAGTTCCCCACTAAGATACGAGCAGTACTTC